Listed here is a single TCR beta chain. The germline V gene encodes CDR1 MGHDK and CDR2 SYGVNS. The CDR3 has 15 residues. The V segment lost 7 bases and the J segment 6 bases; nucleotides outside the gene matches: 14. These data belong to a study of T cell changes during pregnancy in multiple sclerosis. Assay: immunoSEQ multiplex PCR; the TCRdb copy retains only in-frame clones and omits some. The sample consists of about 34,000 clones, about 90% of them appearing once. This TCR was sampled from a female donor with multiple sclerosis, enrolled in a pregnancy study. The rearrangement uses TRBV25-1 and TRBJ1-1; 7 positions agree with TRBD1. The sequencing used CD8+ T cells from peripheral blood mononuclear cells, collected in the third trimester of pregnancy. Here the CDR3 DNA reads TGTGCCAGCAATCATCCAAGGACAGGTGGGTCTGAAGCTTTCTTT. Translating it yields CASNHPRTGGSEAFF.